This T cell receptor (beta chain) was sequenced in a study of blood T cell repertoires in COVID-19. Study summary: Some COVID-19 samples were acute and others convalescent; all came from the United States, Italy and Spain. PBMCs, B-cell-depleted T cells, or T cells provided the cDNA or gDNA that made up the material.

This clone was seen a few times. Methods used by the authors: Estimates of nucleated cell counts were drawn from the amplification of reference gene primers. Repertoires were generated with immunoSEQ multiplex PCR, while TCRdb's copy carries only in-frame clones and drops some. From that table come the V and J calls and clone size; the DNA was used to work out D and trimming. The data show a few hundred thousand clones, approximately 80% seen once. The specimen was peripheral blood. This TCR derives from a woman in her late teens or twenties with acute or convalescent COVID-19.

Here the CDR3 DNA reads TGTGCCAGCAGCTCACAATTAGGGACAGGGAATTACAACGAGCAGTACTTC. Its translation: CASSSQLGTGNYNEQYF. The chain recombines TRBV7-9 with TRBJ2-7, with 9 bases matching TRBD1. Germline V gene data show CDR1 as SEHNR and CDR2 as FQNEAQ (reference sequence). This CDR3 region has 17 residues. Trimming at V came to 4 bases and at J to 5 bases, leaving 15 bases not matched to a gene.